Listed here is a single T cell receptor beta chain. Its recognized antigen is unknown. The sample holds no much larger clone one base away, and base qualities are not on file. The CDR3 holds 15 amino acids from the cysteine to the phenylalanine. CDR3 DNA is the only sequence kept; it has 45 bases, read in frame from the first base. In the germline V gene, CDR1 corresponds to SGHVS and CDR2 to FQNEAQ. Between the V and J ends, shortened by 5 bases and 4 bases respectively, the junction contains 14 bases. These data belong to a study of shared clonotypes between healthy human individuals (dated by TCRdb to about 2020). Study-level background: Two women and three men aged 18 to 49 years were included in the cohort. For each donor, three plates each were used for CD4 naive and CD4 memory, two plates were used for CD8 naive, and one plate was used for CD8 memory. To estimate repertoire size and how much clonotype sharing occurs between individuals, the study deeply sequenced the blood TCR repertoires of roughly 5 healthy adults. To increase sequencing depth and limit assay-specific biases, different laboratories used diverse techniques to prepare libraries and sequence TCR repertoires. Per donor, leukapheresis produced somewhere between about 0.85 and 10 billion PBMCs.

General findings and caveats noted by the study authors: Estimated clonotype richness was generally larger for naive than for memory subsets. Compared with non-shared clonotypes, the clonotypes found in all four sorted-subset donors had higher generation probabilities. Only blood was sampled, and tissue TCR repertoires likely differ from those in blood. Around 5.4% of naive CD4, 3.5% of naive CD8, about 2.5% of memory CD4, and about 0.4% of memory CD8 clonotypes were shared across several donors. Based on pairwise subsampling, the degree of clonotype sharing among donors was expected to be affected by sequencing depth. The genetic and exposure-history diversity represented was limited by the small number of donors. Even with the large sequencing depth, rarefaction of the sorted-subset datasets indicated that sequencing was incomplete.

Using the deep immunoSEQ assay, multiplex PCR amplified TCR CDR3 regions from genomic DNA. Genomic DNA extracted from each cell subset was distributed evenly over all wells of several immunoSEQ 96-well plates, and each plate served as one replicate. For sorted subsets, about 0.2 ug genomic DNA, equal to about 30,000 T cell genomes, was loaded into each replicate PCR. Purified libraries were measured with a Qubit 3.0 fluorometer, size-checked on a Bioanalyzer 2100, and measured again with the KAPA Library Quantification kit. Every immunoSEQ 96-well plate was sequenced on a dedicated single-read 150-cycle Illumina NextSeq 550 flow cell. For the original study's pipeline: Because the immunoSEQ output included only junctional sequences and no quality scores, the filtering could not be the same as the filtering used for full-length reads. To assign V/J genes and CDR3, sequences were annotated against IMGT germline references using PyIR, a Python wrapper for IgBLAST v1.9. Any read was removed if the V/J assignment was weak (E-value above 1e-6), the CDR3 was missing, or the read contained stop codons, out-of-frame junctions, or ambiguous translated residues. A V3J clonotype was defined by an identical inferred V gene, J gene, and CDR3 amino acid sequence. The percentage overlap between two repertoires was calculated by dividing the number of shared unique clonotypes by the size of the smaller repertoire. Three approaches were used to assess repertoire richness: RTK rarefaction, the Chao1 estimator, and Recon v2.1 estimates of unobserved clonotypes. Generation probabilities for all TCRbeta clonotypes obtained by the gDNA method from a handful of donors were computed using OLGA. TCRdb stores this immuneACCESS table with in-frame sequences only. Part of the clones is absent; in the studies checked, under half of the shortfall reflects unresolved V genes, and no reason is known for the rest. That table is the source of V, J and clone size, and D and trimming were worked out from the DNA. Across this sample there are roughly 2.2 million clones, with 90% to 95% seen only once. Around 0.4% of the sample lies in the top ten.

The donors were healthy, HIV-negative adults who had no recently reported acute infections or vaccinations. Only Caucasian adults living in Nashville, Tennessee, USA were represented among the donors. CD4+ T cells were enriched by magnetic negative selection; naive cells were then positively selected on CD45RA, and the negative fraction formed the memory subset. Blood was obtained by leukapheresis, after which PBMCs were separated by Ficoll-Histopaque density gradient centrifugation and cryopreserved in liquid nitrogen vapor phase. Analytical flow cytometry was used to check the purity and quantity of each magnetically sorted T cell population. From each sorted fraction, genomic DNA was isolated and quantified by UV absorbance on a Nanodrop 2000c.

The clonotype comes from a man aged 18 to 29 in good health. Some clones in this sample may be carry-over from other donors' samples. The rearranged segments are TRBV7-8 and TRBJ2-2, and the D gene may be TRBD1, 6 bases matching. What was sequenced was naive CD4+ T cells from PBMCs. This sample's cell subset or site label indicates: CD45RA+ positively selected. CDR3 loop: CASSEQGMTTGELFF. In nucleotide form, the sequence is TGTGCCAGCAGCGAACAGGGAATGACCACCGGGGAGCTGTTTTTT. Full variable domain (CDR3 extended with the reference TRBV7-8 and TRBJ2-2 proteins): GAGVSQSPRYKVAKRGQDVALRCDPISGHVSLFWYQQALGQGPEFLTYFQNEAQLDKSGLPSDRFFAERPEGSVSTLKIQRTQQEDSAVYLCASSEQGMTTGELFFGEGSRLTVL.